The entry below gives a single T cell receptor beta chain sequence along with its context. Which antigen it targets is not known. No base quality information exists; no much larger clone differs at one position. CDR1 SGHTA and CDR2 FQGNSA are derived from the germline V gene. The germline ends are 9 bases apart after V is trimmed by 3 bases and J by 3 bases. The CDR3 goes from the cysteine to the phenylalanine over 13 residues. Kept here is only the CDR3 DNA, which spans 39 bases and is read in frame from base 1. The data are from a study of identical twins listed by TCRdb under 2016. Concerning the study at large: To test whether fetal clonotypes persist, the study used deep sequencing on TCR alpha and beta repertoires from monozygotic twins, unrelated adults of various ages, and cord blood. Replicate twin experiments were performed at different times using different library preparation protocols to rule out contamination.

Overall results and qualifications from the work: Fewer insertions were carried by abundant cord blood beta clonotypes; a weaker similar trend was observed in young adult naive repertoires, while no such trend was observed in memory repertoires. Recombination models systematically underestimated out-of-frame TCR alpha sharing in monozygotic twins but agreed with sharing between unrelated individuals. Zero-insertion analyses could be partly confounded by invariant T cells such as MAIT and iNKT, although diverse VJ usage argued against such confounding for most clonotypes. A weaker excess of twin sharing was found in beta out-of-frame sequences because the signal-to-noise ratio was lowered by fewer shared sequences. Because the same donors could not be followed over many years, the conclusions relied on cross-sectional statistical analysis. Compared with coincidental sharing between unrelated individuals, an excess of low generation-probability sequences was observed among out-of-frame TCR alpha sequences shared between twins.

All donors were healthy Caucasians. The twin cohort consisted of three pairs of female monozygotic twins, all aged roughly 18 to 30 years. Miltenyi CD45RO+ enrichment and human naive T-cell isolation kits were used to isolate memory (CD45RO+) and naive T cells from PBMC. Library generation was performed with 5' RACE. Sequencing was carried out with an Illumina HiSeq 2000. A universal primer binding site was added through template switching, and the final cDNA carried a unique molecular identifier so that TCR cDNA molecules could be counted accurately. Specific primers in the conserved constant-segment region were used to synthesize first-strand cDNA for the TCR alpha and beta chains. To control for contamination, every cDNA library carried two barcodes: a SMART-Mk sample barcode plus Illumina barcodes. TruSeq adapter sequences along with Illumina sample barcodes were introduced in two successive PCR steps. The TCR alpha and beta cDNA libraries were sequenced on the Illumina HiSeq platform using custom primers. The paper's data handling went like this. Unique molecular identifiers were extracted from raw reads with MiGEC, and CDR3 positions were determined with MiXCR. Recombination models were inferred per individual with the repgenHMM and IGoR tools using an EM algorithm. The analysis of shared clonotypes was done with the tcR package in R, with sharing normalized by the product of cloneset sizes. To study raw recombination without the effects of thymic and clonal selection, out-of-frame nonproductive sequences were analyzed. TCRdb reran the public reads through fastp at Q25 and MiXCR, keeping productive beta chains. Rows with one shared CDR3 protein collapse into an entry with the most common genes and DNA. TCRdb assigned the V and J calls; the authors' analysis was not used. The sample has about 240,000 distinct CDR3 sequences on record, 10% to 15% of them singletons. Together, the top ten hold 3.5% to 4.5% of the sample.

This same sample was also taken into another study, of yellow fever vaccine responses in identical twins. That second report states: According to the authors, in identical twins the way T cells responded to vaccination appeared partly convergent and partly personalized. Focusing on identical twins, the study followed the T cell clones that responded to the vaccine, and did so with precision.

Recombination joined TRBV7-2 with TRBJ2-7; confidence is insufficient to name the D gene. Sequencing input: memory (CD45RO+) T cells sorted from blood. Taken with the paper, the label for cell subset or site translates to: CD45RO+ enriched T cells. The sequence was obtained from a woman aged 18-29 years in good health. The nucleotide sequence reads as follows: TGTGCCAGCAGCTTTCGTGCCAGCTACGAGCAGTACTTC. This encodes CASSFRASYEQYF.